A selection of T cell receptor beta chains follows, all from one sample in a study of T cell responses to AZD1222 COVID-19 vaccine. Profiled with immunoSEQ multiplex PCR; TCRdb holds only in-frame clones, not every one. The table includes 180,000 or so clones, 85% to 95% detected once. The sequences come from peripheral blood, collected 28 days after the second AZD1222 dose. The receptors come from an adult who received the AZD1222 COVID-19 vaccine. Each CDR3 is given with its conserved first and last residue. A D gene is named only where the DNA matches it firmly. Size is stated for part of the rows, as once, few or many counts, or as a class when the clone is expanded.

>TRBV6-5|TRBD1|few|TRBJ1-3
TGTGCCAGCAGTTACAGCAGGACAGGGGGAGCGAACACCATATATTTT
CASSYSRTGGANTIYF
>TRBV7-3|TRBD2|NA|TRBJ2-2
TGTGCCAGCAGCTTAAGCGGGGCGGGAGCGCCCGGGGAGCTGTTTTTT
CASSLSGAGAPGELFF
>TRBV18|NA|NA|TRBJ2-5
TGTGCCAGCTCCAATCTGACCCAGTACTTC
CASSNLTQYF
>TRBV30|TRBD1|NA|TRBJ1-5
TGTGCCTGGGATACAGGGGGTCAGCCCCAGCATTTT
CAWDTGGQPQHF
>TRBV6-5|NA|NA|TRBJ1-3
TGTGCCAGCAGTTACTCGGGCGGGGCGACTGGAAACACCATATATTTT
CASSYSGGATGNTIYF
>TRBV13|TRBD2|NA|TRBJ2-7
TGTGCCAGCAGCTCCCAGCTAGCGGGAGGATCCAGAGCCTACGAGCAGTACTTC
CASSSQLAGGSRAYEQYF
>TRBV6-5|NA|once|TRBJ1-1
TGTGCCAGCAGGATCAGAGAGAAAGCTTTCTTT
CASRIREKAFF
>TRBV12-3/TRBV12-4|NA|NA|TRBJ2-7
NA
CASSFGSGEQYF
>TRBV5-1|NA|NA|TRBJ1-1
TGCGCCAGCAGCTTGTATGGTTCTGAGGAAGCTTTCTTT
CASSLYGSEEAFF
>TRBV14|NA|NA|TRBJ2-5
TGTGCCAGCAGCCAAAGGCGGCCTAGATCTCCTCCCCAAGAGACCCAGTACTTC
CASSQRRPRSPPQETQYF
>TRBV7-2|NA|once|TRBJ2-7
TGTGCCAGCAGCTTAGACAGGAGCTCCTACGAGCAGTACTTC
CASSLDRSSYEQYF
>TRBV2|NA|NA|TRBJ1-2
TGTGCCAGCAGTGAAGCGCTTAGTGGGTTGAGCTACACCTTC
CASSEALSGLSYTF
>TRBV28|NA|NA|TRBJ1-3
TGTGCCAGCGGTCTCGACTACGGGGTGACAGTCGGAAACACCATATATTTT
CASGLDYGVTVGNTIYF
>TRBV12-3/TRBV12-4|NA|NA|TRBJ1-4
TGTGCCAGCACACGGAGGGTTGGTGAAAAACTGTTTTTT
CASTRRVGEKLFF
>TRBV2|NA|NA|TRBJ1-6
TGTGCCAGCAGGCTGCCCGGGTCACCCCTCCACTTT
CASRLPGSPLHF
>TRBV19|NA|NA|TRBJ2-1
TGTGCCAGTAGTCTCCCAGGCACCTACAATGAGCAGTTCTTC
CASSLPGTYNEQFF
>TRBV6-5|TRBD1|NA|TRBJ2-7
TGTGCCAGCAGTTCACGGGGACAGCACGAGCAGTACTTC
CASSSRGQHEQYF
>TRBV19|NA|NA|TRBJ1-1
TGTGCCAGTAGCCCCTCGGGGGGCGTCACTGAAGCTTTCTTT
CASSPSGGVTEAFF
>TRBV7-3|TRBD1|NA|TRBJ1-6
TGTGCCAGCAGCACGACGGGACAGGGGTTATCACCCCTCCACTTT
CASSTTGQGLSPLHF
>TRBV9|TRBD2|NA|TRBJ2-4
TGTGCCAGCAGCCCTCTGGGACTAGCTTTCATTCAGTACTTC
CASSPLGLAFIQYF
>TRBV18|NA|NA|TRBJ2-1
TGTGCCAGCTCACCGCAGGGGGGAGCTGAAAGCTCCTACAATGAGCAGTTCTTC
CASSPQGGAESSYNEQFF
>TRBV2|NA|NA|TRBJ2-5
TGTGCCAGCAGTGGTCAGGTTGGGGGCCAAGAGACCCAGTACTTC
CASSGQVGGQETQYF
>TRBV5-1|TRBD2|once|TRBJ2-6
TGCGCCAGCAGCTGGGGAGGGTCTGGGGCCAACGTCCTGACTTTC
CASSWGGSGANVLTF
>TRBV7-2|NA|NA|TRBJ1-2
TGTGCCAGCAGCTATCGAGGGAGGGGCTCTGGGGGTGGTGGCTACACCTTC
CASSYRGRGSGGGGYTF
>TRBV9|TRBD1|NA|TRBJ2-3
TGTGCCAGCGGACCGACAGGGAACACAGATACGCAGTATTTT
CASGPTGNTDTQYF
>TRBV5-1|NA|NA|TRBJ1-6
TGCGCCAGCAGCCAGGGGTCGGATTCACCCCTCCACTTT
CASSQGSDSPLHF
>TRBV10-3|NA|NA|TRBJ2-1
TGTGCCATCAGTGCAACGGACAATGAGCAGTTCTTC
CAISATDNEQFF
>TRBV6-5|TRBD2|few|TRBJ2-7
TGTGCCAGCATTGGGACTAGCGGGAGACGTGAGCAGTACTTC
CASIGTSGRREQYF
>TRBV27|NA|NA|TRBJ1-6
TGTGCCAGCCCGCCAGGGGAGGATTCACCCCTCCACTTT
CASPPGEDSPLHF
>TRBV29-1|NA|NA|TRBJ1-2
TGCAGCGTTGGGGGGCGCAACTATGGCTACACCTTC
CSVGGRNYGYTF
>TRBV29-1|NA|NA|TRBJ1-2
TGCATCGGCAGCCAGGATAACTATGGCTACACCTTC
CIGSQDNYGYTF
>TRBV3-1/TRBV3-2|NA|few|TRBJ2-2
TGTGCCAGCAGCCAAGTGACCGGGGAGCTGTTTTTT
CASSQVTGELFF
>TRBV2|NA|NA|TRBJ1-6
TGTGCCAGCAGTTACGGGAGCCAATCACCCCTCCACTTT
CASSYGSQSPLHF
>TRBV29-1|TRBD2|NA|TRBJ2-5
TGCAGCGTTGACTACACATGGACTAGCGGGACCCAAGAGACCCAGTACTTC
CSVDYTWTSGTQETQYF
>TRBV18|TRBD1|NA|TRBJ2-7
TGTGCCAGCTCATCCGGGACAGGGGGCGGGTACGAGCAGTACTTC
CASSSGTGGGYEQYF
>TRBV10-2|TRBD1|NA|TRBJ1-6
TGCGCCAGCAGAACCGGACAGGGCGTTGAGTCACCCCTCCACTTT
CASRTGQGVESPLHF
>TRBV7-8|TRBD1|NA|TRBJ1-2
TGTGCCAGCAGCCTTAGACAGGGGGTCAACTATGGCTACACCTTC
CASSLRQGVNYGYTF
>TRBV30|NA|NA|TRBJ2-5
TGTGCCTGGAGTCAAGGGGAGACCCAGTACTTC
CAWSQGETQYF
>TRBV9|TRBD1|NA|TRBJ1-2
TGTGCCAGCAGCGTAGATGGACAGGGCGGTGGCTACACCTTC
CASSVDGQGGGYTF
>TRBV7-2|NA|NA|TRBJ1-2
TGTGCCAGCAGCTTAGCCATTAGTGCGCATTCTAACTATGGCTACACCTTC
CASSLAISAHSNYGYTF
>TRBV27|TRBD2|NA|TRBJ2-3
TGTGCCAGCAGAGTAGCGGGAGGGGGCACAGATACGCAGTATTTT
CASRVAGGGTDTQYF
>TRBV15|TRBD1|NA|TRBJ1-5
TGTGCCACCAGCACAGGGGGTGAGCGGGGGAATCAGCCCCAGCATTTT
CATSTGGERGNQPQHF